Below, 7 T cell receptor beta chains from the same sample are listed, as sequenced in a study of CD8 T cells in ankylosing spondylitis (dated 2017 in TCRdb). Libraries were constructed by 5' RACE. The instrument was an Illumina HiSeq 2500. Clones were called with MiXCR by TCRdb after fastp trimmed the public reads at Q25, and only in-frame beta chains were retained. Entries that share a CDR3 protein sequence are merged under the most common genes and DNA. The sample table shows approximately 150,000 distinct CDR3 sequences, and under 35% are seen once. Approximately 6% of the sample goes to the ten largest clones. The sequenced material came from synovial fluid, either unsorted or a sorted T cell fraction (not recorded which). Every receptor here comes from a male donor with ankylosing spondylitis.

The rearrangement links TRBV11-2 to TRBJ1-4; D remains unclear. The V gene's germline CDR1 is SGHAT and CDR2 FQNNGV. V was shortened by 7 bases and J by 8 bases, with 23 bases between the two germline ends. This CDR3 is built from 16 residues. The CDR3 spells CASTLTPWRLGEKLFF. The CDR3 bases are TGTGCCAGCACCCTGACCCCCTGGAGACTGGGGGAAAAACTGTTTTTT.

The chain carries TRBV6-5 and TRBJ1-1; possible D gene TRBD1, 5 bases. CDR3 length equals 15 residues. Germline V gene lookup returns CDR1 MNHEY and CDR2 SVGAGI. Trimming took 5 bases from V and 4 from J, leaving 17 bases between them. The CDR3 DNA reads TGTGCCAGCAGTACTCTCAGGGACCGGGGCACTGAAGCTTTCTTT. This gives the protein CASSTLRDRGTEAFF.

This clonotype was seen a single time. The chain uses TRBV3-1 and TRBJ2-7, with 8 bases that match TRBD2. J was trimmed by 1 base and V by 3 bases; bases with no gene match: 8. This CDR3 spans 16 amino acids. Germline-derived CDR1 and CDR2 are LGHDT and YNNKEL (reference sequence). DNA for the CDR3: TGTGCCAGCAGCCACGACGGGACTAGGGGTTCCTACGAGCAGTACTTC. The encoded protein is CASSHDGTRGSYEQYF.

At least ten counts were recorded for this clonotype. This chain links TRBV9 with TRBJ2-5; 10 nucleotides agree with TRBD1. There are 16 residues in the CDR3. With 0 bases clipped from V and 2 bases from J, the junction kept 4 bases outside the gene matches. CDR1 is SGDLS, CDR2 YYNGEE, per germline. CDR3 region: CASSVGDRGGQETQYF. The CDR3 bases are TGTGCCAGCAGCGTAGGGGACAGGGGAGGGCAAGAGACCCAGTACTTC.

The chain couples TRBV29-1 to TRBJ2-7; tentatively, D is TRBD2 (6 bases). V was shortened by 7 bases and J by 3 bases, with 10 bases between the two germline ends. The CDR3 extends over 11 amino acids. Germline CDR1 reads SQVTM; CDR2 reads ANQGSEA. CDR3 region: CSAGGNYEQYF. The DNA of the CDR3 is TGCAGCGCCGGCGGGAACTACGAGCAGTACTTC.

This clonotype showed up many times. This chain joins TRBV7-3 and TRBJ2-1; 10 bases align to TRBD1. V dropped 5 bases and J dropped 2; count of bases not matched to a gene: 9. CDR1 and CDR2 (germline): SGHTA, FQGTGA. The CDR3 has 17 amino acids. This CDR3 reads CASSPSRGQGTYNEQFF. CDR3 in DNA: TGTGCCAGCAGCCCTAGTCGGGGACAGGGGACCTACAATGAGCAGTTCTTC.

This clonotype appeared a few times. This chain uses TRBV7-9 with TRBJ2-3; D uncertain. The CDR3 is 15 amino acids. Germline lookup yields CDR1 SEHNR and CDR2 FQNEAQ (reference sequence). The V and J ends lost 5 bases and 0 bases respectively, with 12 bases between them. The CDR3 coding sequence is TGTGCCAGCAGCCCACAAGATTTGAGCACAGATACGCAGTATTTT. Translated: CASSPQDLSTDTQYF.